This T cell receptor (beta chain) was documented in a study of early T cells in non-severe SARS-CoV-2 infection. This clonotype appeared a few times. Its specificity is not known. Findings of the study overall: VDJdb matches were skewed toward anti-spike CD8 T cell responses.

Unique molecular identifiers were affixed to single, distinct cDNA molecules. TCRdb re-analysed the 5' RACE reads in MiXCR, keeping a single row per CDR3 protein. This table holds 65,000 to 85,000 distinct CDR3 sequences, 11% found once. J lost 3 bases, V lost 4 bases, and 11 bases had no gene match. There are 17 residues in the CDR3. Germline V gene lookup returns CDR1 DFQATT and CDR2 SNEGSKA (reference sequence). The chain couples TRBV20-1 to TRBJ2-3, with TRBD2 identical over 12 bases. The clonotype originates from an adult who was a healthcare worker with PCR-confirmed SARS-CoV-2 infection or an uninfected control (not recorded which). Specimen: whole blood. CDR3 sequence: CSANHALTSGGTDTQYF. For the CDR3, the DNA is TGCAGTGCTAATCACGCCCTGACTAGCGGGGGAACAGATACGCAGTATTTT.